This TCR beta chain emerged from a study of spatial heterogeneity in lung cancer. In the study overall: Detected sequences consistently included more beta-chain ones than alpha-chain ones.

Time point in this sample: sample taken at primary tumor resection. This CDR3 comprises 15 residues. The V segment lost 4 bases and the J segment 2 bases; nucleotides outside the gene matches: 7. Per the germline V gene, CDR1 is SGHRS and CDR2 is YFSETQ. TCRdb itself ran the 5' RACE reads through MiXCR, one entry per CDR3 protein. The sample includes 90,000 to 95,000 distinct CDR3 sequences, 10% to 15% of them seen just once. The sample in question was PBMCs, obtained at surgery. J is TRBJ2-5 and V is TRBV5-1, with TRBD2 matching over 8 bases. This TCR derives from a male donor with early-stage non-small cell lung cancer. Here the CDR3 reads CASSPLSGAQETQYF. In nucleotides, the CDR3 is TGCGCCAGCAGCCCCCTTAGCGGGGCTCAAGAGACCCAGTACTTC.